This TCR beta chain was profiled in a study of low-dose radiotherapy and immunotherapy resistance in tumors. Study-level background: Oral aspirin 300 mg was taken by patients daily for four cycles from cycle 1 day 1.

Primers targeting TRAV and TRBV primed first-strand cDNA, covering alpha and beta chains. TCR amplification involved about 19 PCR cycles with a constant-region primer and V-primer adapter. Amplification of the isolated mRNA used in vitro transcription. TCRdb re-analysed the reads in MiXCR, keeping a single row per CDR3 protein. The table lists 95,000 to 100,000 distinct CDR3 sequences, 20% to 25% of them singletons. Germline assignment: CDR1 DFQATT and CDR2 SNEGSKA (reference sequence). The CDR3 contains 11 residues. V was pared by 7 bases and J by 1 base, with 7 bases between. There are many counts of this clonotype. Time point denoted: after trial treatment. Specified treatment: LDRT plus nivolumab, ipilimumab, low-dose cyclophosphamide and aspirin (RACIN trial). Donors received a regimen that comprised nivolumab, ipilimumab, aspirin, low-dose cyclophosphamide and low-dose radiotherapy. Those who qualified had advanced solid tumors (lacking tumor-infiltrating lymphocytes).

Sequenced material: PBMCs, taken after low-dose radiotherapy plus immunotherapy. This sequence originates from a male donor with prostate cancer. The chain couples TRBV20-1 to TRBJ2-5, with a weak D call TRBD1 (5 bases). In DNA, the CDR3 is TGCAGTGGACAGATCCAAGAGACCCAGTACTTC. Its translation: CSGQIQETQYF.